Listed here are 16 T cell receptor beta chains from one sample, sequenced in a study of cytomegalovirus exposure and HLA in healthy donors. PCR involved 60 Vbeta and 13 Jbeta primers. TCRdb keeps only in-frame clones here, not all; method: immunoSEQ multiplex PCR. This table holds under 200,000 clones, 60% to 85% found once. The sample consisted of PBMCs. The receptors originated from a woman aged 40 to 50 in good health and CMV-seropositive.

The chain couples TRBV7-6 to TRBJ2-7; TRBD1 might be the D (5 bases). The ends were cut back, 5 bases at V and 2 bases at J, with 13 bases in the middle. The CDR3 contains 14 residues. CDR1 SGHVS and CDR2 FNYEAQ come from the germline V gene. DNA for the CDR3: TGTGCCAGCAGCCCGCGACAGTTAGCCTACGAGCAGTACTTC. Translating gives CASSPRQLAYEQYF.

The chain has TRBV7-8 and TRBJ2-7; 7 bases fit TRBD2. CDR3 length equals 12 residues. CDR1 and CDR2 (germline): SGHVS, FQNEAQ. Trimming removed 4 bases from V and 7 bases from J; junction bases left unmatched: 4. CDR3 region: CASSSREGEQYF. In DNA form, the CDR3 reads TGTGCCAGCAGCTCCAGGGAGGGTGAGCAGTACTTC.

The chain couples TRBV2 to TRBJ1-1, with 7 bases fitting TRBD1. Looked up from germline, CDR1 is SNHLY and CDR2 is FYNNEI. CDR3 length equals 16 residues. V shed 7 bases, J shed 0 bases, and the junction held 11 bases outside the gene matches. DNA of the CDR3: TGTGCCAGCACCTGGGACAGAACGGAATTGAACACTGAAGCTTTCTTT. Protein product: CASTWDRTELNTEAFF.

Concerning this clone itself: Other nucleotide sequences from this sample produce the same CDR3. The V gene is TRBV11-2, the J gene TRBJ1-5; 7 bases line up with TRBD1. Germline CDR1 and CDR2: SGHAT and FQNNGV. This CDR3 region has 15 residues. With V trimmed by 5 bases and J by 1 base, 5 bases remained unmatched. CDR3 amino acids: CASSPGTVSNQPQHF. CDR3 bases: TGTGCCAGCAGCCCCGGGACAGTCAGCAATCAGCCCCAGCATTTT.

This chain links TRBV30 with TRBJ2-5; D might be TRBD2 (6 bases). From germline, CDR1 is GTSNPN and CDR2 SVGIG (reference sequence). The CDR3 is 13 residues long. V was shortened by 4 bases and J by 7 bases, with 16 bases between the two germline ends. The CDR3 nucleotides are TGTGCCTGGACCTCCCCTGCGCGGGGGACCCAGTACTTC. This translates into CAWTSPARGTQYF.

The V and J genes are TRBV5-4 and TRBJ2-5; 10 bases are shared with TRBD2. With 5 bases clipped from V and 3 bases from J, the junction kept 7 bases outside the gene matches. Germline V gene lookup returns CDR1 SGHNT and CDR2 YYREEE (reference sequence). The CDR3 runs 15 residues. CDR3 in amino acids: CASSSHGLAEETQYF. In DNA form, the CDR3 reads TGTGCCAGCAGTTCACACGGACTAGCGGAAGAGACCCAGTACTTC.

The rearrangement joins TRBV7-8 to TRBJ1-4; D unclear. The CDR3 spans 14 residues. Germline CDR1 reads SGHVS; CDR2 reads FQNEAQ. V was shortened by 4 bases and J by 3 bases, with 9 bases between the two germline ends. This CDR3 reads CASSSEVPNEKLFF. The CDR3 DNA sequence: TGTGCCAGCAGCTCGGAGGTACCTAATGAAAAACTGTTTTTT.

V is TRBV5-4 and J is TRBJ1-1; D is unresolved. This CDR3 has 15 residues. Germline V gives CDR1 SGHNT, CDR2 YYREEE (reference sequence). V lost 1 base and J lost 5, with 15 bases in between. CDR3 DNA: TGTGCCAGCAGCTTGCTTGACTTGGCGCATACTGAAGCTTTCTTT. This sequence encodes CASSLLDLAHTEAFF. Full variable domain (remainder filled in from reference TRBV5-4 and TRBJ1-1): ETGVTQSPTHLIKTRGQQVTLRCSSQSGHNTVSWYQQALGQGPQFIFQYYREEENGRGNFPPRFSGLQFPNYSSELNVNALELDDSALYLCASSLLDLAHTEAFFGQGTRLTVV.

This chain uses TRBV29-1 with TRBJ2-1; D unresolved. Germline lookup yields CDR1 SQVTM and CDR2 ANQGSEA. CDR3 length: 10 amino acids. Deletions cut 5 bases from V and 13 bases from J, with 12 bases between. The CDR3 loop reads CSVSQGEQFF. Written as DNA, the CDR3 is TGCAGCGTTTCCCAAGGAGAACAGTTCTTC.

The chain couples TRBV10-3 to TRBJ2-6; D is perhaps TRBD1 (6 bases). CDR1 is ENHRY, CDR2 SYGVKD, per germline. V lost 10 bases and J 1 base, leaving 20 bases between the germline ends. The CDR3 is made up of 17 amino acids. This CDR3 is CATTNTGSVSGANVLTF. CDR3 in DNA: TGTGCCACGACGAACACAGGGTCTGTTTCTGGGGCCAACGTCCTGACTTTC.

V usage is TRBV28 and J usage is TRBJ2-2, with 7 bases lining up with TRBD1. CDR3 length equals 15 residues. CDR1 is MDHEN and CDR2 is SYDVKM in the germline V gene. V lost 6 bases and J lost 6; bases outside the gene matches: 10. The CDR3 nucleotides are TGTGCCAGCAGACCACATCCAGGGGGAGCCGGGGAGCTGTTTTTT. It is translated as CASRPHPGGAGELFF.

The chain joins TRBV6-1 to TRBJ1-1; 7 bases are shared with TRBD1. The V gene end was trimmed by 6 bases and the J gene end by 0 bases; junction bases not matched to a gene: 7. Germline CDR1 MNHNS, CDR2 SASEGT. The CDR3 is 15 amino acids. The chain's CDR3 is CASRWDSRLNTEAFF. In DNA form, the CDR3 reads TGTGCCAGCAGGTGGGACAGCAGATTGAACACTGAAGCTTTCTTT.

J is TRBJ1-2 and V is TRBV30; D perhaps matches TRBD1 (6 bases). V was pared by 4 bases and J by 8 bases, with 20 bases between. The V gene's germline CDR1 is GTSNPN and CDR2 SVGIG (reference sequence). The CDR3 length is 14 residues. The CDR3 coding sequence is TGTGCCTGGACCGAGCTTCCAGGGGATCGCGGCTACACCTTC. Encoded protein: CAWTELPGDRGYTF. The full variable domain, with the rest looked up from reference TRBV30 and TRBJ1-2, is SQTIHQWPATLVQPVGSPLSLECTVEGTSNPNLYWYRQAAGRGLQLLFYSVGIGQISSEVPQNLSASRPQDRQFILSSKKLLLSDSGFYLCAWTELPGDRGYTFGSGTRLTVV.

This clone has a handful of counts. This chain uses TRBV25-1 with TRBJ1-5; 7 positions agree with TRBD1. The CDR3 spans 13 residues. Germline assignment: CDR1 MGHDK and CDR2 SYGVNS. The V gene end was trimmed by 9 bases and the J gene end by 4 bases; junction bases not matched to a gene: 6. CDR3 nucleotide sequence: TGTGCCAGTCAGGGGGTCGGGAATCAGCCCCAGCATTTT. This encodes CASQGVGNQPQHF.

V usage is TRBV5-1 and J usage is TRBJ2-1; D perhaps matches TRBD2 (6 bases). The germline V and J ends were trimmed by 5 bases and 5 bases, with 11 bases remaining between them. Germline V gene sequence: CDR1 SGHRS, CDR2 YFSETQ. CDR3 length equals 13 residues. In DNA, the CDR3 is TGCGCCAGCAGACCAGGACTAAACAATGAGCAGTTCTTC. Amino acids: CASRPGLNNEQFF.

This clone has just one count. This rearrangement joins TRBV14 to TRBJ2-5, with D possibly being TRBD1 (6 bases). The DNA end favors TRBJ2-7, so the J call may be wrong. Germline loops: CDR1 SGHDN, CDR2 FVKESK. This CDR3 has 18 amino acids. CDR3: CASSQDRLLADRRYEQYF. The DNA for the CDR3 is TGTGCCAGCAGCCAAGATCGTTTGTTGGCGGACAGACGCTACGAGCAGTACTTC.